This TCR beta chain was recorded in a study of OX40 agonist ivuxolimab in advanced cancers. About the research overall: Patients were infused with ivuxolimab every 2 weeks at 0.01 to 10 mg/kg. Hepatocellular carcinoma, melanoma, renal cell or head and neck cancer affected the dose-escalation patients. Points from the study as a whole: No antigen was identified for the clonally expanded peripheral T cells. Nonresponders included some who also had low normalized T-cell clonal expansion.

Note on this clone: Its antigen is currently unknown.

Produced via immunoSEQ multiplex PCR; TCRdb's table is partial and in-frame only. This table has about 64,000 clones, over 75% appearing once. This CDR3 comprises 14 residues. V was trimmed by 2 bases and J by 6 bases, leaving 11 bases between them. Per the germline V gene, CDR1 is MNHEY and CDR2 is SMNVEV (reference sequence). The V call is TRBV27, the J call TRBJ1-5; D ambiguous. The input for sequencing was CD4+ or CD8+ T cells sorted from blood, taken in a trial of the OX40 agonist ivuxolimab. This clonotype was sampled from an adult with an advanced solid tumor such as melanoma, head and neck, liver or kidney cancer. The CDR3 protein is CASSLRGGGQPQHF. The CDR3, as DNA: TGTGCCAGCAGTTTACGAGGAGGTGGTCAGCCCCAGCATTTT.